The 4 T cell receptor beta chains reported below all come from one sample, sequenced in a study of blood T cell repertoires in COVID-19. The table came from immunoSEQ multiplex PCR; TCRdb's copy has only in-frame clones and leaves some out. The table has 42,000 or so clones, roughly nine tenths seen once. Sequencing input: peripheral blood. These receptor sequences come from a man aged 45 to 65 with active COVID-19.

CDR3: CASSSPAGGDSPLHF. Written as DNA, the CDR3 is TGTGCCAGCAGTTCCCCGGCGGGGGGGGATTCACCCCTCCACTTT. The chain links TRBV28 to TRBJ1-6; the D gene is possibly TRBD1 (5 bases). V was pared by 4 bases and J by 8 bases, with 15 bases between. Germline V gene lookup returns CDR1 MDHEN and CDR2 SYDVKM. The CDR3 covers 15 residues.

Here the CDR3 reads CASTKGGENTEAFF. In DNA, the CDR3 is TGTGCCAGCACCAAAGGGGGGGAAAACACTGAAGCTTTCTTT. This chain connects TRBV9 to TRBJ1-1, with D maybe TRBD1 (6 bases). Trimming cost V 6 bases and J 2 bases, with 14 bases left between them. This CDR3 is 14 amino acids long. The germline V gene has CDR1 SGDLS and CDR2 YYNGEE.

This clone is a singleton in its sample. This chain's CDR3 is CATQTGTMNTEAFF. CDR3 DNA sequence: TGTGCCACCCAGACAGGGACCATGAACACTGAAGCTTTCTTT. V is TRBV19 and J is TRBJ1-1; TRBD1 matches 7 bases. CDR3 length equals 14 residues. Germline trimming cut 10 bases from V and 0 bases from J; bases unmatched to any gene: 8. Germline V gives CDR1 LNHDA, CDR2 SQIVND (reference sequence).

The chain combines TRBV7-9 with TRBJ2-1; a possible D gene is TRBD2 (5 bases). Trimming took 1 base from V and 6 from J, leaving 13 bases between them. Germline CDR1 and CDR2: SEHNR and FQNEAQ (reference sequence). This CDR3 region has 15 residues. Here the CDR3 DNA reads TGTGCCAGCAGCTTAGTCCGGGGTATAAGCAATGAGCAGTTCTTC. It specifies CASSLVRGISNEQFF.